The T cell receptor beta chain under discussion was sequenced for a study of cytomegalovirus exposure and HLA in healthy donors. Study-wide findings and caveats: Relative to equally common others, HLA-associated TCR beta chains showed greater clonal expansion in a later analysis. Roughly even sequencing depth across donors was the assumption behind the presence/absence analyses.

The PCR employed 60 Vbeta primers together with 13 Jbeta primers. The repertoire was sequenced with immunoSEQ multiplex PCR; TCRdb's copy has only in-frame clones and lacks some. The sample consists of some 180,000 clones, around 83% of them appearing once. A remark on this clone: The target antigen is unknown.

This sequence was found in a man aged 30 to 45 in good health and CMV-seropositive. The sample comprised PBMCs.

CDR3 sequence (DNA): TGTGCCAGCAGCTTGGACGGACTCAATACGCAGTATTTT. This codes for CASSLDGLNTQYF. This rearrangement joins TRBV7-2 to TRBJ2-3; tentative D call: TRBD2 (5 bases). Deletions cut 3 bases from V and 7 bases from J, with 11 bases between. Germline-derived CDR1 and CDR2 are SGHTA and FQGNSA. The CDR3 consists of 13 residues.